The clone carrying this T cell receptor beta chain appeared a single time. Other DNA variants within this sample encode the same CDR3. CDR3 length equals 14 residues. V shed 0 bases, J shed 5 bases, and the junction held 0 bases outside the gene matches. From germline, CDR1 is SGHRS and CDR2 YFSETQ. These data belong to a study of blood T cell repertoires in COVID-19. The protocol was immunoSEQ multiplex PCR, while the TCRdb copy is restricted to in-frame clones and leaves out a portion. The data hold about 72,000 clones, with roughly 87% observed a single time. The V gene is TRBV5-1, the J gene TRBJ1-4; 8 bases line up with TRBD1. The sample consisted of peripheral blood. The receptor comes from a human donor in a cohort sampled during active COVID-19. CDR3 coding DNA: TGCGCCAGCAGCTTGGGACAGGGGAATGAAAAACTGTTTTTT. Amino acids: CASSLGQGNEKLFF.